One and the same sample provided the 17 T cell receptor beta chains below, sequenced in a study of T cell repertoires in cytomegalovirus infection. One entry per CDR3 protein, called by TCRdb with MiXCR from the reads. In the table there are about 150,000 distinct CDR3 sequences, about a quarter of which are singletons. Sequenced material: PBMCs. These TCRs come from a human donor in good health (CMV status not recorded). Some clones in this sample may be carry-over from other donors' samples.

This clonotype has at least ten counts. The chain recombines TRBV7-3 with TRBJ2-2, with D unclear. The CDR3 loop spans 14 amino acids. The V and J ends lost 3 bases and 3 bases respectively, with 8 bases between them. CDR1 is SGHTA, CDR2 FQGTGA, per germline. The CDR3 protein is CASSFQSYTGELFF. CDR3 sequence (DNA): TGTGCCAGCAGCTTTCAAAGTTACACCGGGGAGCTGTTTTTT.

This clonotype was observed many times. V and J are TRBV7-2 and TRBJ1-4; a weak D match, TRBD1 (5 bases). Germline V lookup: CDR1 SGHTA, CDR2 FQGNSA. This CDR3 has 15 amino acids. Trimming pared 0 bases from V and 9 bases from J, leaving 14 bases between. CDR3 protein: CASSLATVSNQKLFF. In nucleotides, the CDR3 is TGTGCCAGCAGCTTAGCGACAGTTTCGAATCAAAAACTGTTTTTT.

The V gene is TRBV7-3, the J gene TRBJ2-3; 8 bases align to TRBD2. V shed 4 bases and J 4 bases; nucleotides not matched to a gene: 4. Germline CDR1 reads SGHTA; CDR2 reads FQGTGA. The CDR3 runs to 14 residues. The CDR3 sequence: CASSWGLGADTQYF. CDR3 DNA sequence: TGTGCCAGCAGCTGGGGACTAGGGGCAGATACGCAGTATTTT. The variable domain in full, with the rest retrieved from reference TRBV7-3 and TRBJ2-3, is GAGVSQTPSNKVTEKGKYVELRCDPISGHTALYWYRQSLGQGPEFLIYFQGTGAADDSGLPNDRFFAVRPEGSVSTLKIQRTERGDSAVYLCASSWGLGADTQYFGPGTRLTVL.

This clonotype turned up a few times. This chain connects TRBV7-9 to TRBJ2-5; D possibly corresponds to TRBD2 (6 bases). This CDR3 spans 13 amino acids. Germline loops: CDR1 SEHNR, CDR2 FQNEAQ (reference sequence). V was cut by 4 bases and J by 5 bases, with 11 bases left in between. CDR3 sequence: CASSWGLRETQYF. The CDR3 region has the DNA TGTGCCAGCAGCTGGGGACTGCGTGAGACCCAGTACTTC.

About this clonotype: Sequence at one end of the junction differs from germline and may be a read error. The chain joins TRBV6-6 to TRBJ2-3; D gene uncertain. This CDR3 has 14 amino acids. CDR1 is MNHNY and CDR2 is SVGAGI in the germline V gene (reference sequence). CDR3 in DNA: TGTGCCAGCAGTTACTCGTCCAGCATAGATACGCAGTATTTT. Translating gives CASSYSSSIDTQYF.

The chain joins TRBV3-1 to TRBJ2-7; 11 nucleotides match TRBD2. Germline assignment: CDR1 LGHDT and CDR2 YNNKEL (reference sequence). The CDR3 is 13 residues long. V lost 2 bases and J lost 6; bases outside the gene matches: 0. CDR3 loop: CASSQTSGGEQYF. The CDR3 region has the DNA TGTGCCAGCAGCCAAACTAGCGGGGGCGAGCAGTACTTC.

The gene calls are TRBV2 and TRBJ2-4, with TRBD2 matching 10 bases. In germline, CDR1 is SNHLY, CDR2 FYNNEI. The CDR3 is made up of 14 amino acids. Losses at the gene ends were 6 bases for V and 3 bases for J; bases not matched to a gene: 2. CDR3 protein: CASRGTSVKNIQYF. DNA of the CDR3: TGTGCCAGCAGGGGGACTAGCGTCAAAAACATTCAGTACTTC.

V is TRBV5-1 and J is TRBJ2-7; perhaps TRBD2 as D (5 bases). V was shortened by 4 bases and J by 1 base, with 9 bases between the two germline ends. The germline CDR1 and CDR2 sequences are SGHRS and YFSETQ. The CDR3 has 13 amino acids. CDR3 nucleotide sequence: TGCGCCAGCAGCAACCGGGGATCCTACGAGCAGTACTTC. Translation gives CASSNRGSYEQYF.

The CDR3 sequence is CASSFGGPGYGEQFF. For the CDR3, the DNA is TGTGCCAGCAGCTTCGGGGGACCTGGGTATGGTGAGCAGTTCTTC. The V and J genes are TRBV11-3 and TRBJ2-1, with D possibly TRBD2 on 6 matching bases. CDR1 is SGHNT and CDR2 is YENEEA in the germline V gene. With 3 bases removed from V and 9 bases from J, the gap between germline ends came to 18 bases. The CDR3 spans 15 residues.

The rearrangement uses TRBV28 and TRBJ2-7, with TRBD2 as a possible D gene (6 bases). The CDR3 consists of 13 residues. Between the trimmed V and J ends, which lost 8 bases and 7 bases, there was a span of 18 bases. Germline V CDR1 and CDR2: MDHEN, SYDVKM. The DNA of the CDR3 is TGTGCCAGCGCCCCGGGACTCTGGGGGGAGCAGTACTTC. Its protein product is CASAPGLWGEQYF.

The rearrangement links TRBV5-5 to TRBJ2-5; a possible D gene is TRBD1 (6 bases). The V gene lost 4 bases and the J gene lost 9 bases, with 19 bases spanning the gap. From germline, CDR1 is SGHKS and CDR2 YYEKEE (reference sequence). CDR3 length: 14 amino acids. The DNA of the CDR3 is TGTGCCAGCAGCAGGGACACTGGATTTGGGTCCCAGTACTTC. It yields the protein CASSRDTGFGSQYF.

J is TRBJ2-3 and V is TRBV9; 7 bases are shared with TRBD1. Germline-derived CDR1 and CDR2 are SGDLS and YYNGEE. The CDR3 covers 13 residues. The ends lost 3 bases at V and 3 bases at J; junction bases unmatched: 1. The CDR3 is CASSGTGTDTQYF. The CDR3 DNA follows: TGTGCCAGCAGCGGGACAGGAACAGATACGCAGTATTTT.

The genes are TRBV2 and TRBJ2-5; no firm D call. Germline CDR1 reads SNHLY; CDR2 reads FYNNEI. Deletions cut 3 bases from V and 0 bases from J, with 8 bases between. This CDR3 region has 14 residues. DNA for the CDR3: TGTGCCAGCAGTGAGACCCGTTACCAAGAGACCCAGTACTTC. Translating gives CASSETRYQETQYF.

Many counts were recorded for this clonotype. The V gene is TRBV7-2, the J gene TRBJ2-3, with 8 bases lining up with TRBD2. V lost 3 bases and J lost 2; bases outside the gene matches: 4. Germline V gene sequence: CDR1 SGHTA, CDR2 FQGNSA. CDR3 length equals 15 residues. The CDR3 protein is CASSLGLVNTDTQYF. DNA of the CDR3: TGTGCCAGCAGCTTGGGACTAGTCAACACAGATACGCAGTATTTT.

This clonotype was seen only a few times. The V call is TRBV19, the J call TRBJ1-2; possibly TRBD1 for D (5 bases). This CDR3 spans 16 amino acids. The V gene's germline CDR1 is LNHDA and CDR2 SQIVND (reference sequence). Trimming shortened V by 5 bases and J by 5 bases, and 21 bases separated the two germline ends. The CDR3 protein is CASSPSAQVPLYGYTF. As DNA, the CDR3 is TGTGCCAGTAGTCCCTCTGCACAGGTCCCTCTTTATGGCTACACCTTC.

This clonotype has just a few counts. The chain employs TRBV12-3 or TRBV12-4 and TRBJ2-7; the D call may be TRBD1 or TRBD2 (6 bases each). CDR3 length: 16 amino acids. Trimming pared 2 bases from V and 3 bases from J, leaving 17 bases between. The CDR3 is CASSLNRGPKYYEQYF. The CDR3 DNA reads TGTGCCAGCAGTTTAAATCGGGGGCCCAAATACTACGAGCAGTACTTC.

The chain joins TRBV20-1 to TRBJ2-1; 8 bases fit TRBD2. Germline V gene sequence: CDR1 DFQATT, CDR2 SNEGSKA (reference sequence). This CDR3 region has 15 residues. With V trimmed by 4 bases and J by 5 bases, 10 bases remained unmatched. The CDR3 spells CSATGVAGYNNEQFF. The CDR3, as DNA: TGCAGTGCTACCGGGGTAGCGGGGTACAACAATGAGCAGTTCTTC.